The clone carrying this T cell receptor beta chain was observed once. What it recognizes is unknown. The protocol was immunoSEQ multiplex PCR, while the TCRdb copy is restricted to in-frame clones and leaves out a portion. The sample yields more than 1,200,000 clones, about 98.5% seen once. This entry belongs to a study of shared clonotypes between healthy human individuals. General study findings and limits: The authors expected sequencing depth to affect clonotype sharing among donors. Generation of non-shared clonotypes was less probable than generation of clonotypes shared by all four donors.

Germline CDR1 is PRHDT and CDR2 is FYEKMQ (reference sequence). Trimming stripped 3 bases from V and 1 base from J, with 7 bases between. The CDR3 runs to 13 residues. The V gene is TRBV13, the J gene TRBJ2-7; D is unresolved. This TCR was recovered from a young man in good health. Sequencing was done on a sample of naive CD4+ T cells sorted from blood. Subset here: CD45RA+ positively selected. CDR3 in amino acids: CASSFRYSYEQYF. The CDR3 DNA reads as TGTGCCAGCAGCTTCAGGTATTCCTACGAGCAGTACTTC.